What follows is one TCR beta chain and its context. Its antigen is as yet unknown. Treatment given: roughly 10-day PBMC culture with coronavirus spike peptide pools or control peptides (ViraFEST assay). Ahead of the COVID-19 pandemic (2011-2018), the CD4+ T cells of the unexposed donor were collected. This record comes from a study of vaccination and CD4 T cells after COVID-19. The Oncomine TCR Beta short-read assay was applied to DNA of cultured CD4+ T cells. In TCRdb, the PCR reads were re-called with MiXCR into one record per CDR3 protein. Of some 9,000 distinct CDR3 sequences in the sample, 31% were seen once. The germline CDR1 and CDR2 sequences are MNHNS and SASEGT. The CDR3 has 13 amino acids. V lost 10 bases and J lost 2, with 14 bases in between.

The sequenced sample was CD4+ T cells from blood, cultured in vitro. The chain has TRBV6-1 and TRBJ1-1, with D perhaps TRBD1 (6 bases). The TCR was taken from a human donor in good health. The CDR3 coding sequence is TGTGCCACCCTGGACAGAGTTAACACTGAAGCTTTCTTT. Residues: CATLDRVNTEAFF.